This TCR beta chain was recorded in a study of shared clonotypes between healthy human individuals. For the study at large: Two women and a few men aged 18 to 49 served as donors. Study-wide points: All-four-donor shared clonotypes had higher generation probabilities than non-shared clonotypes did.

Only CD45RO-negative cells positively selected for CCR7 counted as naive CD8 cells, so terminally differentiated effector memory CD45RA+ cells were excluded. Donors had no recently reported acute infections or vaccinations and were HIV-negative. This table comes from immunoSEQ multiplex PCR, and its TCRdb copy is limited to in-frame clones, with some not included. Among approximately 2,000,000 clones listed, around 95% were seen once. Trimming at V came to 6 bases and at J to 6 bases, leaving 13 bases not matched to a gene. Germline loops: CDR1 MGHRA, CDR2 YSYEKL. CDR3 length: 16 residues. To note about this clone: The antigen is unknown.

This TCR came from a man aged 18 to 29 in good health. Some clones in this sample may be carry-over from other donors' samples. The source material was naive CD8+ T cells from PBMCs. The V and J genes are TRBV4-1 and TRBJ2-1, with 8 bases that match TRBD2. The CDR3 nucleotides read TGCGCCAGCAGTCTTACATTGGCGGGAGGAGGCAATGAGCAGTTCTTC. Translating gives CASSLTLAGGGNEQFF.